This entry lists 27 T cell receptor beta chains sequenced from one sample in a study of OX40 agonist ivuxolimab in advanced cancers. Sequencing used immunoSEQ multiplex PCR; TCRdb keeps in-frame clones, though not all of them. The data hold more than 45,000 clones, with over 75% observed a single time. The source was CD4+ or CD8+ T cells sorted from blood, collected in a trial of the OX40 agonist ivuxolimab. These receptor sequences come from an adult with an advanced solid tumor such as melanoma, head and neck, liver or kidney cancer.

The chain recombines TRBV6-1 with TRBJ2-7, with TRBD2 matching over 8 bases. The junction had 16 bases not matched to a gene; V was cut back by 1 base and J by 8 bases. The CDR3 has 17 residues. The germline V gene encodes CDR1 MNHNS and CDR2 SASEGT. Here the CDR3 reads CASSEVRDRREGLKQYF. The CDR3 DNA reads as TGTGCCAGCAGTGAAGTAAGAGATAGACGGGAGGGCCTCAAGCAGTACTTC.

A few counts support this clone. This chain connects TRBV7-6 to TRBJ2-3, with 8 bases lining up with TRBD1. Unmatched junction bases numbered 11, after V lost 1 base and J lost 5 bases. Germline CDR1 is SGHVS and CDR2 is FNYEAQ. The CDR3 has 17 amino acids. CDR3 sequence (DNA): TGTGCCAGCAGCTTAGGGGGGTGGACAGGGCTGGAAGATACGCAGTATTTT. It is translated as CASSLGGWTGLEDTQYF. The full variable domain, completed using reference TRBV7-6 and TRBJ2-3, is GAGVSQSPRYKVTKRGQDVALRCDPISGHVSLYWYRQALGQGPEFLTYFNYEAQQDKSGLPNDRFSAERPEGSISTLTIQRTEQRDSAMYRCASSLGGWTGLEDTQYFGPGTRLTVL.

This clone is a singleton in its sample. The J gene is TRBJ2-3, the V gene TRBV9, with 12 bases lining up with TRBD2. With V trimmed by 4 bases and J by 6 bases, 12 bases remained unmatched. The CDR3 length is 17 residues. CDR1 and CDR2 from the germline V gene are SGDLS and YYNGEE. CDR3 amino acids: CASSPRLAGEGADTQYF. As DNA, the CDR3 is TGTGCCAGCAGCCCCCGACTAGCGGGAGAGGGGGCGGATACGCAGTATTTT.

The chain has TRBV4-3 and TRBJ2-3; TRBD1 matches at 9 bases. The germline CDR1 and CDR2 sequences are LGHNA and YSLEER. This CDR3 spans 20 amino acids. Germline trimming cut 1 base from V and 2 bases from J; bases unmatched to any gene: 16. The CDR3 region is CASSQAYQGTGQGNTDTQYF. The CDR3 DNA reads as TGCGCCAGCAGCCAAGCGTATCAGGGTACGGGACAGGGAAACACAGATACGCAGTATTTT.

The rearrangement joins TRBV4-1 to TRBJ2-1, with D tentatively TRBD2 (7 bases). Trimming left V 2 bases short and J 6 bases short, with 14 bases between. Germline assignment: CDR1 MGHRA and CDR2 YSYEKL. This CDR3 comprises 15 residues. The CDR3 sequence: CASSQMGGPSNEQFF. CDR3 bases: TGCGCCAGCAGCCAAATGGGGGGGCCCTCCAATGAGCAGTTCTTC.

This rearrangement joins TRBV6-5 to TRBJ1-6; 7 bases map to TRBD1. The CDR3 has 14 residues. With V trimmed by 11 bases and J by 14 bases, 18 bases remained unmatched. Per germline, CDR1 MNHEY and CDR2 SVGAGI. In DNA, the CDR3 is TGTGCCGGGAGAGGGACAGACATTCTTGTCGCCCTCCACTTT. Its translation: CAGRGTDILVALHF.

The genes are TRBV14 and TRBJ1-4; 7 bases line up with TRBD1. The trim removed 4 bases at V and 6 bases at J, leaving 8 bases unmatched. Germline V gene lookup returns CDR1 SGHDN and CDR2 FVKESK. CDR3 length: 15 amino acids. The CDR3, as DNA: TGTGCCAGCAGCCTAGGAGACAGGGCGTATGAAAAACTGTTTTTT. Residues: CASSLGDRAYEKLFF.

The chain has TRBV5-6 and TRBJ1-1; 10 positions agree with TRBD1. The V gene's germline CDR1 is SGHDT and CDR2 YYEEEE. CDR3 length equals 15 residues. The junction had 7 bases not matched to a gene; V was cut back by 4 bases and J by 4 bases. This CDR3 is CASSLTGGGGTEAFF. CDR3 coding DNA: TGTGCCAGCAGCCTGACAGGGGGCGGTGGCACTGAAGCTTTCTTT.

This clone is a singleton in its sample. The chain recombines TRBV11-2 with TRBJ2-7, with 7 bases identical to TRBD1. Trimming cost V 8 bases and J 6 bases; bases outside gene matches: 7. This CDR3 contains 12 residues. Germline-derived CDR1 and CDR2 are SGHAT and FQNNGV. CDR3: CASGRGSGEQYF. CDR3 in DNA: TGTGCCAGCGGCAGGGGGTCGGGCGAGCAGTACTTC.

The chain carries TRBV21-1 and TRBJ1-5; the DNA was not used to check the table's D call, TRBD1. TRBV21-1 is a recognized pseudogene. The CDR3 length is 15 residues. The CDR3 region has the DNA TGTGCCAGCAGCAAAACGGACAGGGCTGATCAGCCCCAGCATTTT. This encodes CASSKTDRADQPQHF.

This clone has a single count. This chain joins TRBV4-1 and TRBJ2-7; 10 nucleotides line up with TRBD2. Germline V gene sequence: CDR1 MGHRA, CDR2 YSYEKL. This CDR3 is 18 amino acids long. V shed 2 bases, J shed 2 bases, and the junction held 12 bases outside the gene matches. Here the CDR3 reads CASSQQTTSGTSPYEQYF. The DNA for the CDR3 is TGCGCCAGCAGCCAACAAACTACTAGCGGGACGTCACCCTACGAGCAGTACTTC.

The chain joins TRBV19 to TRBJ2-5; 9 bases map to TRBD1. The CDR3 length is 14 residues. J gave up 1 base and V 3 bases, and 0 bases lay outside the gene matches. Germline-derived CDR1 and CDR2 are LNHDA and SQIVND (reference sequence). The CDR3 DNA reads TGTGCCAGTAGTATGGGACAGGGCCAAGAGACCCAGTACTTC. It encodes CASSMGQGQETQYF.

CDR3 nucleotide sequence: TGCGCCAGCAGCTCCGGACAGGGGGGGAGGAACACTGAAGCTTTCTTT. This sequence encodes CASSSGQGGRNTEAFF. The chain employs TRBV5-1 and TRBJ1-1; 10 bases agree with TRBD1. The germline gives CDR1 SGHRS, CDR2 YFSETQ. V dropped 3 bases and J dropped 1; count of bases not matched to a gene: 6. This CDR3 is 16 amino acids long.

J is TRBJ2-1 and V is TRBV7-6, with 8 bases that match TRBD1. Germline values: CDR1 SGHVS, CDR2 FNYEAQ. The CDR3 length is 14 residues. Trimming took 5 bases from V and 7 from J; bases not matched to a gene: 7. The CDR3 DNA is TGTGCCAGCAGCCGCGGGACAGGTCCTAATGAGCAGTTCTTC. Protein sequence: CASSRGTGPNEQFF.

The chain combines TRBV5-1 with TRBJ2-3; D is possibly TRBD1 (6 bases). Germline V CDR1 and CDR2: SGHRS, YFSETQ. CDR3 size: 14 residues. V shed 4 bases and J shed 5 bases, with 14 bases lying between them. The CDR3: CASSRRQVKDTQYF. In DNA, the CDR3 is TGCGCCAGCAGCAGAAGACAGGTAAAAGATACGCAGTATTTT.

The CDR3 region is CASSDRGAASYEQYF. The CDR3 region has the DNA TGTGCCAGCAGCGACAGGGGGGCGGCATCCTACGAGCAGTACTTC. This chain joins TRBV6-5 and TRBJ2-7; 9 nucleotides match TRBD1. V gave up 6 bases and J gave up 1 base; unmatched junction bases: 7. In germline, CDR1 is MNHEY, CDR2 SVGAGI. This CDR3 has 15 residues.

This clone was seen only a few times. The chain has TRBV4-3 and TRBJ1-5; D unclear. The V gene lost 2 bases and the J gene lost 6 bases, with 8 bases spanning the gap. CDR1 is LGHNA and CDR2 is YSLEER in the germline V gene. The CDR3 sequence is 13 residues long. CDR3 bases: TGCGCCAGCAGCCAAAAGAGGAGTCAGCCCCAGCATTTT. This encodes CASSQKRSQPQHF.

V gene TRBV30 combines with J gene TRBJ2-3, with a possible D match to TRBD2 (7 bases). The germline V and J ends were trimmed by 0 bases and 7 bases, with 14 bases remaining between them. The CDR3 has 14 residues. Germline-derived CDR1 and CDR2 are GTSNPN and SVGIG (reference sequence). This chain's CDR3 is CAWSVRGGGYTQYF. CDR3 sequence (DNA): TGTGCCTGGAGTGTACGAGGGGGGGGTTATACGCAGTATTTT. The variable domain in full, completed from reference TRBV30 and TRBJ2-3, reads SQTIHQWPATLVQPVGSPLSLECTVEGTSNPNLYWYRQAAGRGLQLLFYSVGIGQISSEVPQNLSASRPQDRQFILSSKKLLLSDSGFYLCAWSVRGGGYTQYFGPGTRLTVL.

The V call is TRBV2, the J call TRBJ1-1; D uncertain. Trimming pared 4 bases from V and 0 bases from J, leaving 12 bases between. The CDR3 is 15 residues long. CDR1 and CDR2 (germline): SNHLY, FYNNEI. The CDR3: CASSVSLGMNTEAFF. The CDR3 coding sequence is TGTGCCAGCAGTGTATCACTGGGGATGAACACTGAAGCTTTCTTT. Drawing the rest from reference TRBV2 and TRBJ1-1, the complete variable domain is EPEVTQTPSHQVTQMGQEVILRCVPISNHLYFYWYRQILGQKVEFLVSFYNNEISEKSEIFDDQFSVERPDGSNFTLKIRSTKLEDSAMYFCASSVSLGMNTEAFFGQGTRLTVV.

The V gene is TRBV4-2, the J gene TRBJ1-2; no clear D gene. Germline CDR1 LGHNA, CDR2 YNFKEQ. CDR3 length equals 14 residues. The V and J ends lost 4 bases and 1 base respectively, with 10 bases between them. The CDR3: CASSPLLSNYGYTF. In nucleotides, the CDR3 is TGTGCCAGCAGCCCCTTACTTAGTAACTATGGCTACACCTTC.

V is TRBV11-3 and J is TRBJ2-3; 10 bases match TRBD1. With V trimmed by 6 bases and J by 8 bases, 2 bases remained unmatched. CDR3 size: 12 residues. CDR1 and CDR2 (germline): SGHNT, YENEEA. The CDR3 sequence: CASRGTGATQYF. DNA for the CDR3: TGTGCCAGCAGGGGGACAGGGGCTACGCAGTATTTT.

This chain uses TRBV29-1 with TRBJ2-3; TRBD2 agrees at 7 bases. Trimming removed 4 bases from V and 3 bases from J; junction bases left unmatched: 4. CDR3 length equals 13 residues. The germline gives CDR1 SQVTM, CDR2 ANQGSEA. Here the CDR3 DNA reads TGCAGCGTTGCAATCGGGGGGACAGATACGCAGTATTTT. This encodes CSVAIGGTDTQYF.

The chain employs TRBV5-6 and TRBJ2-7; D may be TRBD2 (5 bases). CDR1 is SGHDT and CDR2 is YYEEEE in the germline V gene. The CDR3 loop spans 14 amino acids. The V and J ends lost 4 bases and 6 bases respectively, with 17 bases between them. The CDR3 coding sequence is TGTGCCAGCAGCCCGGAGGTGTTTGCCCCCGAGCAGTACTTC. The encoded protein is CASSPEVFAPEQYF. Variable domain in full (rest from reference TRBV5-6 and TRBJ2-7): DAGVTQSPTHLIKTRGQQVTLRCSPKSGHDTVSWYQQALGQGPQFIFQYYEEEERQRGNFPDRFSGHQFPNYSSELNVNALLLGDSALYLCASSPEVFAPEQYFGPGTRLTVT.

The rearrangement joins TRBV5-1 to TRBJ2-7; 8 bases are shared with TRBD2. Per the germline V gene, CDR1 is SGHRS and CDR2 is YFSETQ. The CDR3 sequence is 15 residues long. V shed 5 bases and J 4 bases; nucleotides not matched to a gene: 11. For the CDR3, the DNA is TGCGCCAGCAGTGGCCCCGGGACTAGTCGGTACGAGCAGTACTTC. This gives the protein CASSGPGTSRYEQYF.

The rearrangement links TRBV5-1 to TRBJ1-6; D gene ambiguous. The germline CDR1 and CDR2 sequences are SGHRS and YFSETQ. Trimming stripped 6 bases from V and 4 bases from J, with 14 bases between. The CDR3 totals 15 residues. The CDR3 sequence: CASTRSSAYNSPLHF. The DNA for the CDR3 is TGCGCCAGCACTAGGTCGTCGGCATATAATTCACCCCTCCACTTT.

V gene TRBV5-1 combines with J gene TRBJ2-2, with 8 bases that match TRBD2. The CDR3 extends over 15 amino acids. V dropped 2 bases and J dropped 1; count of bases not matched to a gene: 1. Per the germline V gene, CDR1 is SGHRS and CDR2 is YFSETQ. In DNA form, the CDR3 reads TGCGCCAGCAGCTTTCTAGCGGGGAACACCGGGGAGCTGTTTTTT. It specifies CASSFLAGNTGELFF. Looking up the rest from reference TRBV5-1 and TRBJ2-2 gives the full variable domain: KAGVTQTPRYLIKTRGQQVTLSCSPISGHRSVSWYQQTPGQGLQFLFEYFSETQRNKGNFPGRFSGRQFSNSRSEMNVSTLELGDSALYLCASSFLAGNTGELFFGEGSRLTVL.

CDR3 bases: TGTGCCAGCAGTTTAGCTCTGGCAGATACGCAGTATTTT. Protein sequence: CASSLALADTQYF. The gene calls are TRBV27 and TRBJ2-3; D is undetermined. Trimming cost V 2 bases and J 4 bases, with 7 bases left between them. CDR3 length: 13 amino acids. Germline CDR1 MNHEY, CDR2 SMNVEV (reference sequence).